This TCR beta chain is drawn from a study of neoadjuvant nivolumab and ipilimumab in lung cancer. Germline-derived CDR1 and CDR2 are SEHNR and FQNEAQ (reference sequence). V shed 4 bases and J 3 bases; nucleotides not matched to a gene: 5. The CDR3 is 16 amino acids. Study results and limitations: Only two of four nivolumab-treated tumors gained richness and clonality by surgery. TCR clonality did not significantly correlate with pathologic tumor regression.

The protocol was immunoSEQ multiplex PCR, while the TCRdb copy is restricted to in-frame clones and leaves out a portion. This repertoire shows about 13,000 clones, under 97% found once; its top ten account for 2% to 3%. Worth noting for this clone: The antigen is unknown.

Sequenced here: peripheral blood, sampled after neoadjuvant nivolumab, alone or with ipilimumab, at or shortly before surgery. The sequence derives from an adult with non-small cell lung cancer. The chain has TRBV7-9 and TRBJ2-2; 10 bases fit TRBD1. In nucleotides, the CDR3 is TGTGCCAGCAGCTCAACCGGGACAGGGGACACCGGGGAGCTGTTTTTT. Translation gives CASSSTGTGDTGELFF.